This is a list of T cell receptor beta chains from one sample in a study of molecular identifiers for immune sequencing clone quantification. TCRdb re-called the PCR reads with MiXCR, one entry per CDR3 protein. The sample yields approximately 100,000 distinct CDR3 sequences, 36% seen once. The sample consisted of naive CD8+ T cells from blood, with Jurkat cell RNA spiked in. The receptors come from a human donor in good health. Some libraries in this study had Jurkat cell RNA spiked in. Each CDR3 is given with its conserved first and last residue. The D gene is left open where the match is weak. Not every row has a clone size; where given, it reads once, few, many or a size class.

CASRLPTGAADTRYF	TGTGCCAGCAGGTTGCCCACAGGGGCCGCAGATACGCGGTATTTT	TRBD1	TRBV28	TRBJ2-3	NA
CSALGTVSYEQYF	TGCAGCGCCCTAGGGACGGTTTCCTACGAGCAGTACTTC	NA	TRBV29-1	TRBJ2-7	many
CASSLQGRGYTF	TGTGCCAGCAGTTTGCAAGGGCGTGGCTACACCTTC	NA	TRBV6-2/TRBV6-3	TRBJ1-2	NA
CASSLFDIISSYEQYF	TGTGCCAGCAGTTTATTCGACATCATCAGCTCCTACGAGCAGTACTTC	NA	TRBV28	TRBJ2-7	many
CASSLGIVEQFF	TGTGCCAGCAGCTTAGGTATCGTCGAGCAGTTCTTC	NA	TRBV7-9	TRBJ2-1	NA
CASRTGGTAAFF	TGTGCCAGCAGGACAGGGGGTACCGCGGCTTTCTTT	TRBD1	TRBV2	TRBJ1-1	many
CASSVVTNYGNTF	TGTGCCAGCAGCGTAGTCACGAACTATGGCAACACCTTC	NA	TRBV28	TRBJ1-2	NA
CAGTADYGYTF	TGTGCCGGCACGGCGGACTATGGCTACACCTTC	NA	TRBV7-9	TRBJ1-2	NA
CASSLVWTAKETQYF	TGTGCCAGCAGCTTAGTTTGGACAGCAAAAGAGACCCAGTACTTC	NA	TRBV7-9	TRBJ2-5	NA
CASSEGPYYEQYF	TGTGCCAGCAGTGAAGGACCGTACTACGAGCAGTACTTC	NA	TRBV6-1	TRBJ2-7	NA
CASSLNPGQYYEQYF	TGTGCCAGCAGCTTAAATCCGGGACAATACTACGAGCAGTACTTC	NA	TRBV7-9	TRBJ2-7	NA
CASSHSKVPGSQETQYF	TGTGCCAGCAGTCACTCGAAGGTCCCCGGGAGCCAAGAGACCCAGTACTTC	NA	TRBV6-6	TRBJ2-5	NA
CASSQVAYSYNEQFF	TGCGCCAGCAGCCAAGTGGCCTATTCCTACAATGAGCAGTTCTTC	NA	TRBV4-1	TRBJ2-1	few
CASRALAGVLETQYF	TGTGCCAGCAGGGCCTTAGCGGGAGTGCTAGAGACCCAGTACTTC	TRBD2	TRBV7-8	TRBJ2-5	NA
CASSVGADSYEQYF	TGTGCCAGCAGCGTCGGGGCGGACTCCTACGAGCAGTACTTC	NA	TRBV9	TRBJ2-7	NA
CASSIELGLFAGTQYF	TGTGCCAGCAGCATTGAATTGGGACTCTTCGCAGGTACGCAGTATTTT	NA	TRBV9	TRBJ2-3	NA
CASSLFTGLKNIQYF	TGCGCCAGCAGCTTGTTCACAGGGCTAAAAAACATTCAGTACTTC	NA	TRBV5-1	TRBJ2-4	few
CASSIGPGASYEQYF	TGTGCCAGTAGTATTGGTCCGGGTGCATCCTACGAGCAGTACTTC	NA	TRBV19	TRBJ2-7	NA
CASSYEPSGSNTGELFF	TGTGCCAGCAGTTATGAACCGAGCGGATCGAACACCGGGGAGCTGTTTTTT	NA	TRBV28	TRBJ2-2	many